Included here is one T cell receptor beta chain sequence, with context. This entry comes from a study of blood T cell repertoires in COVID-19. Across the study: Nucleic acid was either cDNA or gDNA, and it came from T cells, B-cell-depleted T cells, or PBMCs.

Per the original data handling: Reference gene primer amplification in the assay estimated nucleated cell counts. The repertoire was sequenced with immunoSEQ multiplex PCR; TCRdb's copy has only in-frame clones and lacks some. For V, J and clone size, that table is used; D and trimming come from the DNA. Seen here are fewer than 85,000 clones, roughly four fifths observed once, and the top ten hold 25% to 30%. This CDR3 spans 17 amino acids. Trimming removed 6 bases from V and 0 bases from J; junction bases left unmatched: 8. Germline V gene data show CDR1 as MRHNA and CDR2 as SNTAGT. This chain links TRBV6-4 with TRBJ1-6, with 7 bases aligning to TRBD1. Sequenced material: peripheral blood. The TCR sequence derives from a human donor in a cohort sampled during active COVID-19. This CDR3 is CASSGQVSSSYNSPLHF. The CDR3 nucleotides read TGTGCCAGCAGCGGACAGGTTTCGAGCTCCTATAATTCACCCCTCCACTTT.